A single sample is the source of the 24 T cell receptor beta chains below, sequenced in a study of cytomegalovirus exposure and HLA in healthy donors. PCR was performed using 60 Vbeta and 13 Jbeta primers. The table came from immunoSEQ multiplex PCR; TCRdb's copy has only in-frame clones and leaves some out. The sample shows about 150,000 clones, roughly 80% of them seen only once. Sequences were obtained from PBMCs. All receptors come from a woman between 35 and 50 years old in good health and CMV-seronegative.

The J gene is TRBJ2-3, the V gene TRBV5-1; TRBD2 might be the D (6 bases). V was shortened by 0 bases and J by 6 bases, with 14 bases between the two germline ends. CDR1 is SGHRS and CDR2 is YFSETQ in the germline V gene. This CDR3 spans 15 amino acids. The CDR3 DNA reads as TGCGCCAGCAGCTTGGACGCCCCGGGACTTGATACGCAGTATTTT. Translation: CASSLDAPGLDTQYF. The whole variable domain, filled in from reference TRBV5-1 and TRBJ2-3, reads KAGVTQTPRYLIKTRGQQVTLSCSPISGHRSVSWYQQTPGQGLQFLFEYFSETQRNKGNFPGRFSGRQFSNSRSEMNVSTLELGDSALYLCASSLDAPGLDTQYFGPGTRLTVL.

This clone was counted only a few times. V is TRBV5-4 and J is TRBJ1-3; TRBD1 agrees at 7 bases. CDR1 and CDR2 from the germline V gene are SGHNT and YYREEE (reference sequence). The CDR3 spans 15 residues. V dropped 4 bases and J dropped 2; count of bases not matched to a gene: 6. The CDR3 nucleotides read TGTGCCAGCAGCAAGGGACAGATAACTGGAAACACCATATATTTT. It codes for CASSKGQITGNTIYF.

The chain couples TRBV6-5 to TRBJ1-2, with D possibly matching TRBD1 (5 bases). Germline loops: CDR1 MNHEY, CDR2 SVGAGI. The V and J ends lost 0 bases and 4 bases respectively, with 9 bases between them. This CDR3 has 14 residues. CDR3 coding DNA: TGTGCCAGCAGTTACTCATCAGGGATCTATGGCTACACCTTC. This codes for CASSYSSGIYGYTF.

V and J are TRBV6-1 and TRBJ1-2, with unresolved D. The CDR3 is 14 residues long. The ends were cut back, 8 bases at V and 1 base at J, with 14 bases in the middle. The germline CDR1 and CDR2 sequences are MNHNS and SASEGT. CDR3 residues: CASLRGSINYGYTF. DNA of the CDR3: TGTGCCAGCCTCCGAGGGAGCATTAACTATGGCTACACCTTC.

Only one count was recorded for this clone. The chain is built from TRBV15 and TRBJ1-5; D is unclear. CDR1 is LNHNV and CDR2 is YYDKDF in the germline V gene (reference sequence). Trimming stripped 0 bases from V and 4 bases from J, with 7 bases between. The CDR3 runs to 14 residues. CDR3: CATSRDPENQPQHF. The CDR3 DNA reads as TGTGCCACCAGCAGAGATCCCGAGAATCAGCCCCAGCATTTT.

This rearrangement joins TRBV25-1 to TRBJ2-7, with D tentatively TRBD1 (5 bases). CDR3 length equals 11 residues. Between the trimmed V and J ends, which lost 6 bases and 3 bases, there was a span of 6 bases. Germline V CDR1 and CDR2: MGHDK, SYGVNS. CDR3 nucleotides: TGTGCCAGCAGGGGGCTCTACGAGCAGTACTTC. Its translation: CASRGLYEQYF.

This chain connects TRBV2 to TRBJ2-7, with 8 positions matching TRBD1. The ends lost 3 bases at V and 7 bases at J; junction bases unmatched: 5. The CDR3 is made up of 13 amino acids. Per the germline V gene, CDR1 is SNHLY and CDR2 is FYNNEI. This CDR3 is CASSERQGWEQYF. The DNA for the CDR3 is TGTGCCAGCAGTGAGCGACAGGGGTGGGAGCAGTACTTC.

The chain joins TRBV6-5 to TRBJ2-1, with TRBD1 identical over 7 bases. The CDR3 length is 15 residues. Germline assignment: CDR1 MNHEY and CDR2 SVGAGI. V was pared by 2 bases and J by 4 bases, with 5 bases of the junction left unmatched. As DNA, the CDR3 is TGTGCCAGCAGTTACACAGGGGAGCCATACAATGAGCAGTTCTTC. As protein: CASSYTGEPYNEQFF.

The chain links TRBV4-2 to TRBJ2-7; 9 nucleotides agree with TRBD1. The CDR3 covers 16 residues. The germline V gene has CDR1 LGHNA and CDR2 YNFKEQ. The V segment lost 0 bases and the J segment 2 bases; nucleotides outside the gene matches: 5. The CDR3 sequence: CASSQDRTGDPYEQYF. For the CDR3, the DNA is TGTGCCAGCAGCCAAGATCGGACAGGGGACCCCTACGAGCAGTACTTC.

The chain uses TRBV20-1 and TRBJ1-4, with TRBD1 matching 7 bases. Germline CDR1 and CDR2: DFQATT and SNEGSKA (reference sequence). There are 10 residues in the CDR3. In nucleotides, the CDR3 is TGCATGACAGGGCACGAAAAACTGTTTTTT. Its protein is CMTGHEKLFF.

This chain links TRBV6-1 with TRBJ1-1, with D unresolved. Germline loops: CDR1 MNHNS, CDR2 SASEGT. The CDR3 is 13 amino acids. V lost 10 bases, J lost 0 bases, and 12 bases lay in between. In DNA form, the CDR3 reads TGTGCCACCACTCGGACTGTGAACACTGAAGCTTTCTTT. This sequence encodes CATTRTVNTEAFF.

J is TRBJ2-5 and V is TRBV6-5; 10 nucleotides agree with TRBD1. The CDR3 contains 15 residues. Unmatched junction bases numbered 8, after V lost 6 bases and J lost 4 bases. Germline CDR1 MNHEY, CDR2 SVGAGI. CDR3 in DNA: TGTGCCAGCAGCTCAGGACAGGGGGGAGGAGAGACCCAGTACTTC. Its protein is CASSSGQGGGETQYF.

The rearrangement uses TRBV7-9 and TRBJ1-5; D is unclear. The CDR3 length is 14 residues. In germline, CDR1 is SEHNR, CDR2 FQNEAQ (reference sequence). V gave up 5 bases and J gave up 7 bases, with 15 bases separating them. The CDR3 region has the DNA TGTGCCAGCAGCCCGATCGGGAGTGGACAGCCCCAGCATTTT. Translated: CASSPIGSGQPQHF.

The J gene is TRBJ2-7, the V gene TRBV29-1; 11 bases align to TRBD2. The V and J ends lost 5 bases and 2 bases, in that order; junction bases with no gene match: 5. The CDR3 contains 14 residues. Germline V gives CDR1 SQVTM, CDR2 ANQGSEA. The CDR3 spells CSVRLAGKPYEQYF. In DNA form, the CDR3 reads TGCAGCGTTCGACTAGCGGGGAAACCCTACGAGCAGTACTTC.

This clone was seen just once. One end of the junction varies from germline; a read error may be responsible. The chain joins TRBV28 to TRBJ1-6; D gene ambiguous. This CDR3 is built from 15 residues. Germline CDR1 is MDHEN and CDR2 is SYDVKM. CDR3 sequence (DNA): TGTGCCAGCAGTTTGACGACGGCGGGGTCGTCACCCCCCCACTTT. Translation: CASSLTTAGSSPPHF.

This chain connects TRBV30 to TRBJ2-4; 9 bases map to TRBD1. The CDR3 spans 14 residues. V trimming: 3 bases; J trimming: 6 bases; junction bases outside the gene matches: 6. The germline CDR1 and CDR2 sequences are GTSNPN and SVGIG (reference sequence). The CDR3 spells CAWREQGAVNIQYF. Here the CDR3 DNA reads TGTGCCTGGAGGGAACAGGGGGCAGTAAACATTCAGTACTTC.

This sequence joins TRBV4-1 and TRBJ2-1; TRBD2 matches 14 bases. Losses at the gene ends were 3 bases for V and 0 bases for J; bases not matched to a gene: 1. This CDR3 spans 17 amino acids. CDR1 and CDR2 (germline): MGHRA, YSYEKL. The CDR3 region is CASSHGTSGGSYNEQFF. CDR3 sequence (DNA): TGCGCCAGCAGCCATGGGACTAGCGGGGGCTCCTACAATGAGCAGTTCTTC.

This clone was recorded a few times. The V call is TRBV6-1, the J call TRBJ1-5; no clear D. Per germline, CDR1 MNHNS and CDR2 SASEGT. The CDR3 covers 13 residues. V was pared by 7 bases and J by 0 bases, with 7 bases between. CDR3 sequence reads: CASISSSNQPQHF. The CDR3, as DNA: TGTGCCAGCATTAGTTCTAGCAATCAGCCCCAGCATTTT.

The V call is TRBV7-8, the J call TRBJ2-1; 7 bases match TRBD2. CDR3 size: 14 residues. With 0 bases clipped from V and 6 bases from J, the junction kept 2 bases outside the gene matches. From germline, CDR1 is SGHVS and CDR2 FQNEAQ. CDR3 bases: TGTGCCAGCAGCTTAGCGGGAGGGCCCAATGAGCAGTTCTTC. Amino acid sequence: CASSLAGGPNEQFF.

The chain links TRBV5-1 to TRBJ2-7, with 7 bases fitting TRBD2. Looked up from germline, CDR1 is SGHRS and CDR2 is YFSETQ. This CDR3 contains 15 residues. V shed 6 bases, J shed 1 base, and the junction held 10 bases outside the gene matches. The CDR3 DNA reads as TGCGCCAGCAAAAAAGGCGGGAGTAGGTCCTACGAGCAGTACTTC. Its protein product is CASKKGGSRSYEQYF. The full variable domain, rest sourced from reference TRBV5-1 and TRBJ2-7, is KAGVTQTPRYLIKTRGQQVTLSCSPISGHRSVSWYQQTPGQGLQFLFEYFSETQRNKGNFPGRFSGRQFSNSRSEMNVSTLELGDSALYLCASKKGGSRSYEQYFGPGTRLTVT.

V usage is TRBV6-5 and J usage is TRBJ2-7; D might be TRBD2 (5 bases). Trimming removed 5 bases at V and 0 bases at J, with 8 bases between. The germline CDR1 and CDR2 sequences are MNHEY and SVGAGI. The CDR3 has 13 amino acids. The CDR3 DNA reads TGTGCCAGCAGTCGGACTTTCTCCTACGAGCAGTACTTC. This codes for CASSRTFSYEQYF.

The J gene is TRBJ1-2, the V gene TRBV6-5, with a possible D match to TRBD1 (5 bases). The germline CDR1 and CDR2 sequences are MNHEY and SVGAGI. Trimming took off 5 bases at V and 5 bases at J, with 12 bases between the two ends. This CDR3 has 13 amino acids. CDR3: CASSADSLYGYTF. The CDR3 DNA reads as TGTGCCAGCAGTGCTGACAGCCTGTATGGCTACACCTTC.

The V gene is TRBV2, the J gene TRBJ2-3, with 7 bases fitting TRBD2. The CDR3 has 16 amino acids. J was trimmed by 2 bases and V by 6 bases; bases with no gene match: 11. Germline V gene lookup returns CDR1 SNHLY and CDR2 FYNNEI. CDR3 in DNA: TGTGCCAGCAGCGCCACTGCGGGACTAATCACAGATACGCAGTATTTT. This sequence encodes CASSATAGLITDTQYF. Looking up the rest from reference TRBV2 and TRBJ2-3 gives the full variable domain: EPEVTQTPSHQVTQMGQEVILRCVPISNHLYFYWYRQILGQKVEFLVSFYNNEISEKSEIFDDQFSVERPDGSNFTLKIRSTKLEDSAMYFCASSATAGLITDTQYFGPGTRLTVL.

Here the CDR3 reads CASGRGTGNSPLHF. CDR3 in DNA: TGTGCTAGTGGGCGGGGGACAGGTAATTCACCCCTCCACTTT. The V gene is TRBV12-5, the J gene TRBJ1-6, with 8 nucleotides matching TRBD1. V was pared by 6 bases and J by 6 bases, with 4 bases of the junction left unmatched. This CDR3 comprises 14 residues. The germline V gene encodes CDR1 LGHNT and CDR2 FRNRAP.